This entry features one T cell receptor (beta chain) sequence. Its cognate antigen is unknown. In the original processing: ImmunoSEQ output held junction-only sequences without quality scores, so filtering differed. The repertoire was sequenced with immunoSEQ multiplex PCR; TCRdb's copy has only in-frame clones and lacks some. From that table come the V and J calls and clone size; the DNA was used to work out D and trimming. In the table there are some 1,400,000 clones, roughly 96% of which are singletons. These data belong to a study of shared clonotypes between healthy human individuals. About the research overall: The composition of the donors was a couple of women and a few men aged 18 to 49.

The study, taken as a whole, reports: Owing to a small donor count, the genetic and exposure-history diversity represented was limited.

With 10 bases clipped from V and 4 bases from J, the junction kept 11 bases outside the gene matches. This CDR3 is built from 14 residues. Germline CDR1 ENHRY, CDR2 SYGVKD. The chain recombines TRBV10-3 with TRBJ2-7; 9 positions agree with TRBD1. Input material: naive CD4+ T cells sorted from blood. Subset: CD45RA+ positively selected. The receptor was isolated from a man aged 30 to 45 in good health. The CDR3 is CATTPGTGPYEQYF. DNA of the CDR3: TGTGCCACTACTCCCGGGACAGGGCCTTACGAGCAGTACTTC.